This T cell receptor (beta chain) derives from a study of T cell repertoires in cytomegalovirus infection (dated by TCRdb to the late 2010s). Background on the whole study: Alongside well-studied HLA-B-restricted epitopes, the peptide stimulations were aimed at recently identified HLA-C-restricted CMV epitopes, whose presentation resists viral immunomodulation. Donor HLA type was relevant to the analysis, because carriage of CMV infection together with the matching HLA type was indicated by public TCR beta signatures.

There are 17 amino acids in the CDR3, from cysteine to phenylalanine inclusive. Only CDR3 DNA remains: 51 bases, in frame from the first base. V and J lose 0 bases and 0 bases, and a span of 12 bases separates them. CDR1 SGHVS and CDR2 FQNEAQ were looked up in the germline V gene. This specimen's treatment or condition label, per the study, means: in vitro stimulation with specific CMV peptide epitopes to enrich CMV-specific T cells. This clonotype was recorded a few times. Which antigen it targets is not known. No per-base quality is available; no much larger clone lies one base away. Sequencing was carried out with an Illumina HiSeq 1500. The public reads were run again by TCRdb, first through fastp at Q25 and then through MiXCR, and only productive beta chains were kept. Rows are combined by CDR3 protein, so each entry shows the most common genes and DNA. Here the sample has around 900,000 distinct CDR3 sequences; approximately 31% occur a single time. The top ten hold over 11% of the sample.

General study outcomes and caveats: The ex vivo response was dominated by HLA-C-restricted CMV-specific TCR beta clonotypes, which also provided the single most frequent clonotype in two of eight donors. In both this cohort and an independent cohort of over 350 donors, the cumulative frequency of public TCR beta family members distinguished carriers of CMV infection plus the relevant HLA type.

The rearrangement combines TRBV7-8 with TRBJ2-1, with a weak D call of TRBD2 (6 bases match). The TCR was taken from a human donor in good health (CMV status not recorded). Some clones in this sample may be carry-over from other donors' samples. Source: cultured CD8+ T cells from PBMCs, taken from culture after CMV antigen stimulation. In nucleotides, the sequence is TGTGCCAGCAGCTTAGCGGGGGGTTTAAGCTCCTACAATGAGCAGTTCTTC. Its protein reads: CASSLAGGLSSYNEQFF.